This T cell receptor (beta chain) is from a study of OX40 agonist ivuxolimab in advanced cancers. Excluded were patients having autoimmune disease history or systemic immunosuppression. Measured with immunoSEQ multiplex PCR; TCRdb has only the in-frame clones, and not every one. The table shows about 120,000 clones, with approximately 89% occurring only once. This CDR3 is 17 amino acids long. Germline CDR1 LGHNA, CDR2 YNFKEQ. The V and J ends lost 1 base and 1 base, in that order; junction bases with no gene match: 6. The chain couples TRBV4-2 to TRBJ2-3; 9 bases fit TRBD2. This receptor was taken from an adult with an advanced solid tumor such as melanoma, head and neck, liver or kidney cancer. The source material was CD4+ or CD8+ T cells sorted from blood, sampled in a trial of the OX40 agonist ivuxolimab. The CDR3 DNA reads TGTGCCAGCAGCCAAGTGGGGGCGGGAGGGCGCACAGATACGCAGTATTTT. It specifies CASSQVGAGGRTDTQYF.